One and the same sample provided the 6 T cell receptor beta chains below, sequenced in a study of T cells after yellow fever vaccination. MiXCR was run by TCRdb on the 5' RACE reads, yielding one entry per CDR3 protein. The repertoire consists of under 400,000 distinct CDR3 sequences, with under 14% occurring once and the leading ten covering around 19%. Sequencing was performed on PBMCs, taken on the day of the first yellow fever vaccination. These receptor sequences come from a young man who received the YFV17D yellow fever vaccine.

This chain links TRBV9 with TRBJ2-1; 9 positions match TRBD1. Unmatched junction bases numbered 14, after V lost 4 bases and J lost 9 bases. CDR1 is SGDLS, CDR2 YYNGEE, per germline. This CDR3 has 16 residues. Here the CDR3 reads CASSPKTGTGRGEQFF. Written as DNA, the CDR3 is TGTGCCAGCAGCCCTAAAACCGGGACAGGGAGGGGTGAGCAGTTCTTC.

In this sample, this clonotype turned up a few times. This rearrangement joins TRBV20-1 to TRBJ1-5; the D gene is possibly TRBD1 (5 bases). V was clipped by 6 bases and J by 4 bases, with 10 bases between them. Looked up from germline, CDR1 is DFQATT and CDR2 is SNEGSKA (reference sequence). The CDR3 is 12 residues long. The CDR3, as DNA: TGCAGTGCGAGTCAGGGAAATCAGCCCCAGCATTTT. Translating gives CSASQGNQPQHF.

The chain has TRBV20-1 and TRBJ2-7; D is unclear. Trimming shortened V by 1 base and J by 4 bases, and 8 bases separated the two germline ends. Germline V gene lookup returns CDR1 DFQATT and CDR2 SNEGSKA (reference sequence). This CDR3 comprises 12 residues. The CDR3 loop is CSARVEGYEQYF. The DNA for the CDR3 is TGCAGTGCTAGAGTGGAAGGTTACGAGCAGTACTTC.

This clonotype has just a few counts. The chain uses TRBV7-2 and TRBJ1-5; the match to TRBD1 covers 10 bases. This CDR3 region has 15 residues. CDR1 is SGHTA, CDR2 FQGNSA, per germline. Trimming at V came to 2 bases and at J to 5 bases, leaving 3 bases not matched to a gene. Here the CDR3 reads CASSLRGTGDQPQHF. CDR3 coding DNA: TGTGCCAGCAGCTTACGGGGGACAGGGGATCAGCCCCAGCATTTT.

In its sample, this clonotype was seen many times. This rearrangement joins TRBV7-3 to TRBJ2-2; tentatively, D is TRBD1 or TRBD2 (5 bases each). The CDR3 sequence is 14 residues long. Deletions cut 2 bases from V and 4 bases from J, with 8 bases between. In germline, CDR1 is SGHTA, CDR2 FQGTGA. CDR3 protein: CASSLSGTTGELFF. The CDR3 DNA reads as TGTGCCAGCAGCTTATCGGGGACCACCGGGGAGCTGTTTTTT.

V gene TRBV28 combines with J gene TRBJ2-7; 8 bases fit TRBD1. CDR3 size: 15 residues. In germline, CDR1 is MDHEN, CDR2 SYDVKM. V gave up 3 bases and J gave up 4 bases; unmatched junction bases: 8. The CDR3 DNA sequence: TGTGCCAGCAGTTTTTCCGGACAGGGCCCTTACGAGCAGTACGTC. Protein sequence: CASSFSGQGPYEQYV.